The 3 T cell receptor beta chains reported below all come from one sample, sequenced in a study of T cells in Graves' hyperthyroidism and ophthalmopathy (dated by TCRdb to the late 2010s). Libraries were constructed by multiplex PCR. TCRdb names Illumina HiSeq 2000 as the instrument used. Amplification of TCR beta CDR3 regions was carried out from RNA transcripts. A first-round RT-PCR of the TCR CDR3 used the HTBI primer set with the Qiagen OneStep RT-PCR kit. TCRdb applied fastp at Q25 and MiXCR to the public reads, then kept only in-frame beta chains. Identical CDR3 proteins give one entry, which carries the most common genes and DNA. The sample records 700,000 or so distinct CDR3 sequences, 13% to 15% of which are singletons. The ten largest make up 12% of the sample. Sequencing input: blood. All receptors derive from a woman in her 50s with Graves' ophthalmopathy.

The sample holds many counts of this clonotype. The V and J genes are TRBV5-5 and TRBJ2-7, with D maybe TRBD2 (6 bases). This CDR3 spans 14 amino acids. V lost 5 bases and J 1 base, leaving 13 bases between the germline ends. The germline V gene has CDR1 SGHKS and CDR2 YYEKEE (reference sequence). This CDR3 is CASSGLGTSYEQYF. In nucleotides, the CDR3 is TGTGCCAGCAGTGGCTTGGGGACTTCCTACGAGCAGTACTTC.

In this sample, this clonotype turned up many times. The V gene is TRBV29-1, the J gene TRBJ2-3; 10 nucleotides line up with TRBD2. CDR1 and CDR2 (germline): SQVTM, ANQGSEA. The CDR3 length is 14 residues. J was trimmed by 4 bases and V by 4 bases; bases with no gene match: 5. Here the CDR3 reads CSVAGTSVADTQYF. The CDR3 DNA is TGCAGCGTTGCCGGGACTAGCGTAGCAGATACGCAGTATTTT.

V is TRBV15 and J is TRBJ2-2, with D tentatively TRBD1 or TRBD2 (5 bases each). The CDR3 totals 16 residues. Trimming stripped 5 bases from V and 3 bases from J, with 16 bases between. Germline V CDR1 and CDR2: LNHNV, YYDKDF (reference sequence). The CDR3 loop reads CATSLRGGRDTGELFF. The CDR3 nucleotides are TGTGCCACCAGCCTCCGTGGGGGTCGCGACACCGGGGAGCTGTTTTTT.